Listed below are T cell receptor beta chains from one sample, sequenced in a study of blood T cell repertoires in COVID-19. Data came from immunoSEQ multiplex PCR; TCRdb stores just in-frame clones and leaves some out. The sample yields 150,000 or so clones, 92% seen once. What was sequenced was peripheral blood. The receptor set was obtained from a man aged 25-40 years with COVID-19, enrolled during active disease. Both conserved end residues are part of each CDR3. A D gene is named only where the DNA matches it firmly. Clone size is shown for a subset of rows, as once, few, many or a class of expanded clone.

D	size	V	J	length	CDR3	DNA
.	.	TRBV12-5	TRBJ1-3	16	CASGLAAGSSGNTIYF	TGTGCTAGTGGTTTGGCAGCAGGTTCCTCTGGAAACACCATATATTTT
TRBD1	once	TRBV12-5	TRBJ2-7	14	CASGSTDRGDEQYF	TGTGCTAGTGGTTCTACAGACAGGGGCGACGAGCAGTACTTC
TRBD1	.	TRBV18	TRBJ2-7	14	CASYSGTGGSEQYF	TGTGCCAGCTACTCCGGGACAGGGGGCTCCGAGCAGTACTTC
.	.	TRBV25-1	TRBJ1-2	14	CASSEFTGIYGYTF	TGTGCCAGCAGTGAATTTACAGGGATCTATGGCTACACCTTC
TRBD1	.	TRBV9	TRBJ2-2	16	CASSVVGQGVSGELFF	TGTGCCAGCAGCGTAGTTGGACAGGGGGTGTCCGGGGAGCTGTTTTTT
TRBD1	.	TRBV28	TRBJ2-5	16	CASSPTGTVNLKTQYF	TGTGCCAGCAGCCCCACCGGGACAGTGAATTTGAAGACCCAGTACTTC
.	.	TRBV28	TRBJ1-3	15	CASSLRGSSGNTIYF	TGTGCCAGCAGTTTACGGGGAAGCTCTGGAAACACCATATATTTT
.	.	TRBV4-3	TRBJ1-2	16	CASSQDPWDTNYGYTF	TGCGCCAGCAGCCAAGACCCCTGGGACACAAACTATGGCTACACCTTC
TRBD1	.	TRBV2	TRBJ1-1	13	CASGGQMNTEAFF	TGTGCCAGCGGGGGACAGATGAACACTGAAGCTTTCTTT
TRBD2	.	TRBV5-5	TRBJ2-5	13	CASWSTSDETQYF	TGTGCCAGCTGGAGCACTAGCGATGAGACCCAGTACTTC
.	.	TRBV27	TRBJ1-5	14	CASSLGQGNQPQHF	TGTGCCAGCAGTTTGGGCCAGGGGAATCAGCCCCAGCATTTT
TRBD1	.	TRBV27	TRBJ2-1	16	CASSPLTGGRGNEQFF	TGTGCCAGCAGTCCATTGACAGGGGGCCGAGGGAATGAGCAGTTCTTC
.	.	TRBV5-5	TRBJ2-7	15	CASSLGGGIAYEQYF	TGTGCCAGCAGCCTAGGGGGAGGGATTGCCTACGAGCAGTACTTC
TRBD1	.	TRBV28	TRBJ1-1	13	CATDKYRGAEAFF	TGTGCCACCGATAAGTACAGGGGGGCTGAAGCTTTCTTT
TRBD2	.	TRBV19	TRBJ2-1	14	CASGWGGRGDEQFF	TGTGCCAGTGGGTGGGGAGGGCGCGGCGATGAGCAGTTCTTC
TRBD1	few	TRBV27	TRBJ2-7	16	CASSPIPGQGLYEQYF	TGTGCCAGCAGCCCGATCCCGGGACAGGGCTTGTACGAGCAGTACTTC
TRBD1	once	TRBV24-1	TRBJ2-2	14	CATRQGAGTGELFF	TGTGCCACCAGACAGGGGGCGGGCACCGGGGAGCTGTTTTTT
.	.	TRBV28	TRBJ1-4	14	CASVRGAYEEKLFF	TGTGCCAGCGTAAGGGGCGCGTACGAGGAAAAACTGTTTTTT
.	once	TRBV7-2	TRBJ2-5	13	CASSLDYQETQYF	TGTGCCAGCAGCTTAGACTATCAAGAGACCCAGTACTTC
.	.	TRBV30	TRBJ1-5	14	CAWGGGGLNQPQHF	TGTGCCTGGGGAGGGGGGGGGCTCAATCAGCCCCAGCATTTT
TRBD1	once	TRBV19	TRBJ1-5	15	CASSERQGERQPQHF	TGTGCCAGTAGTGAGCGACAGGGAGAGAGGCAGCCCCAGCATTTT
TRBD1	.	TRBV19	TRBJ2-4	14	CASSMNDRADIQYF	TGTGCCAGTAGTATGAACGACAGGGCGGACATTCAGTACTTC
TRBD2	.	TRBV30	TRBJ2-7	14	CAWSRRLAVNEQYF	TGTGCCTGGAGTAGGAGACTAGCGGTCAACGAGCAGTACTTC
.	.	TRBV2	TRBJ1-2	14	CASSELAGAYGYTF	TGTGCCAGCAGTGAGCTGGCAGGGGCGTATGGCTACACCTTC
.	.	TRBV4-3	TRBJ2-7	15	CASSQDSSGTYEQYF	TGCGCCAGCAGCCAAGATTCATCCGGGACCTACGAGCAGTACTTC
TRBD1	once	TRBV19	TRBJ2-2	16	CASSISGTGISGELFF	TGTGCCAGTAGTATTTCCGGGACAGGGATCTCCGGGGAGCTGTTTTTT
TRBD1	.	TRBV28	TRBJ2-3	14	CASATGPSTDTQYF	TGTGCCAGCGCGACAGGGCCTAGCACAGATACGCAGTATTTT
TRBD1	once	TRBV18	TRBJ1-1	16	CASSQGTGGLNTEAFF	TGTGCCAGCTCACAGGGGACAGGGGGCTTGAACACTGAAGCTTTCTTT
TRBD1	.	TRBV11-3	TRBJ1-1	13	CASSLAGGTEAFF	TGTGCCAGCAGCTTAGCAGGGGGTACTGAAGCTTTCTTT
TRBD1	.	TRBV24-1	TRBJ2-5	14	CATSDTGQVETQYF	TGTGCCACCAGTGATACCGGACAGGTGGAGACCCAGTACTTC
.	.	TRBV7-2	TRBJ2-3	13	CASSFSGSDTQYF	TGTGCCAGCAGCTTCTCAGGTTCAGATACGCAGTATTTT
.	.	TRBV7-2	TRBJ1-1	14	CASSPGSWNTEAFF	TGTGCCAGCAGCCCCGGTTCATGGAACACTGAAGCTTTCTTT
TRBD2	.	TRBV5-1	TRBJ2-1	15	CASSALAGGNNEQFF	TGCGCCAGCAGCGCGCTAGCGGGGGGAAACAATGAGCAGTTCTTC
.	once	TRBV6-4	TRBJ2-1	15	CASSDGHGSYNEQFF	TGTGCCAGCAGTGACGGACATGGCTCCTACAATGAGCAGTTCTTC
.	.	TRBV20-1	TRBJ1-1	10	CSADFFEAFF	TGCAGTGCAGACTTTTTTGAAGCTTTCTTT
.	.	TRBV4-2	TRBJ1-2	19	CASSQTRFRDTKLNYGYTF	TGTGCCAGCAGCCAAACACGATTCCGGGACACCAAACTCAACTATGGCTACACCTTC
TRBD2	.	TRBV9	TRBJ2-1	17	CASSVDNLAGRYNEQFF	TGTGCCAGCAGCGTAGACAACCTAGCGGGGAGGTACAATGAGCAGTTCTTC
TRBD2	.	TRBV7-3	TRBJ2-3	15	CASSPGLADTDTQYF	TGTGCCAGCAGCCCCGGACTAGCGGACACAGATACGCAGTATTTT
TRBD1	few	TRBV7-2	TRBJ1-3	15	CASSVNRGVGNTIYF	TGTGCCAGCAGCGTAAACAGGGGTGTTGGAAACACCATATATTTT
TRBD1	.	TRBV11-2	TRBJ2-7	13	CASSHGTGGEQYF	TGTGCCAGCAGCCACGGGACAGGGGGCGAGCAGTACTTC
.	.	TRBV2	TRBJ1-1	13	CASNRDLNTEAFF	TGTGCCAGCAATCGGGATTTGAACACTGAAGCTTTCTTT
.	.	TRBV9	TRBJ1-3	13	CASSGTHGNTIYF	TGTGCCAGCAGCGGGACTCATGGAAACACCATATATTTT
TRBD1	.	TRBV6-1	TRBJ2-7	14	CASSDWDRGREQYF	TGTGCCAGCAGTGATTGGGACAGGGGTCGCGAGCAGTACTTC